The 7 T cell receptor beta chains reported below all come from one sample, sequenced in a study of T cell clones after liver transplantation. This table comes from immunoSEQ multiplex PCR, and its TCRdb copy is limited to in-frame clones, with some not included. The sample lists some 110,000 clones, roughly nine tenths occurring once. The sequenced sample was CD4+ T cells from blood, obtained 12 months after liver transplant. Every receptor here comes from a human patient who received a liver transplant. Some T cells may have come from the graft donor.

The chain employs TRBV5-4 and TRBJ2-7, with TRBD2 matching 13 bases. CDR1 and CDR2 (germline): SGHNT, YYREEE (reference sequence). There are 15 residues in the CDR3. Unmatched junction bases numbered 6, after V lost 4 bases and J lost 5 bases. CDR3 in amino acids: CASSRRTSGSHEQYF. In DNA, the CDR3 is TGTGCCAGCAGCCGAAGGACTAGCGGGAGTCACGAGCAGTACTTC.

The V call is TRBV18, the J call TRBJ2-5; the match to TRBD1 covers 8 bases. The germline CDR1 and CDR2 sequences are KGHSH and LQKENI. The CDR3 totals 16 residues. The V gene end was trimmed by 2 bases and the J gene end by 5 bases; junction bases not matched to a gene: 10. This chain's CDR3 is CASSPDLTGAGETQYF. The CDR3 DNA reads as TGTGCCAGCTCACCAGATCTGACAGGGGCCGGGGAGACCCAGTACTTC.

This clone was counted a single time. CDR3 protein: CASSSPFGAPRNEQFF. Written as DNA, the CDR3 is TGTGCCAGCAGTTCCCCATTCGGGGCACCTCGGAATGAGCAGTTCTTC. This sequence joins TRBV28 and TRBJ2-1, with D perhaps assigned TRBD1 or TRBD2 (5 bases each). Trimming left V 4 bases short and J 7 bases short, with 20 bases between. CDR1 MDHEN and CDR2 SYDVKM come from the germline V gene. The CDR3 runs to 16 residues.

The sample holds a few counts of this clone. The chain carries TRBV6-5 and TRBJ1-1; D might be TRBD1 (5 bases). The germline CDR1 and CDR2 sequences are MNHEY and SVGAGI. Trimming stripped 4 bases from V and 5 bases from J, with 11 bases between. This CDR3 spans 13 amino acids. The CDR3 here is CASSSTYRTEAFF. DNA for the CDR3: TGTGCCAGCAGTTCCACATACAGGACTGAAGCTTTCTTT.

The CDR3 is CASSQGWGGTEAFF. The CDR3 DNA sequence: TGCGCCAGCAGCCAGGGGTGGGGGGGCACTGAAGCTTTCTTT. V is TRBV4-1 and J is TRBJ1-1, with a weak D call TRBD1 (5 bases). From germline, CDR1 is MGHRA and CDR2 YSYEKL. V was shortened by 3 bases and J by 4 bases, with 12 bases between the two germline ends. The CDR3 is made up of 14 amino acids.

The chain couples TRBV19 to TRBJ2-1, with D perhaps matching TRBD2 (6 bases). V lost 3 bases to trimming and J lost 4 bases, with 16 bases between them. The CDR3 length is 16 residues. Germline V gives CDR1 LNHDA, CDR2 SQIVND (reference sequence). The CDR3 loop reads CASSILSSGFYNEQFF. CDR3 nucleotides: TGTGCCAGTAGTATTCTGAGTAGCGGCTTTTACAATGAGCAGTTCTTC.

The rearrangement links TRBV19 to TRBJ1-2; 8 nucleotides match TRBD1. Germline loops: CDR1 LNHDA, CDR2 SQIVND (reference sequence). Losses at the gene ends were 5 bases for V and 6 bases for J; bases not matched to a gene: 26. The CDR3 loop spans 20 amino acids. The CDR3 loop reads CASSLHLRLRSGTGFNGYTF. CDR3 coding DNA: TGTGCCAGTAGTCTCCATCTTCGCTTACGTTCCGGGACAGGTTTCAATGGCTACACCTTC.